These 10 T cell receptor beta chains were sequenced from one sample in a study of PD-L1 blockade in urothelial cancer. The protocol was immunoSEQ multiplex PCR, while the TCRdb copy is restricted to in-frame clones and leaves out a portion. Seen here are almost 30,000 clones, 80% to 90% observed once, and the top ten hold around 3.2%. The specimen comprised PBMCs, sampled around atezolizumab (anti-PD-L1) treatment. The receptors were sampled from a man aged 45-60 years with urothelial cancer.

This clone has just a few counts. The chain recombines TRBV10-2 with TRBJ1-3; D unresolved. Trimming removed 9 bases from V and 0 bases from J, with 6 bases in between. Germline CDR1 and CDR2: WSHSY and SAAADI. The CDR3 covers 12 residues. CDR3 in DNA: TGCGCCAGTCTGAGCTCTGGAAACACCATATATTTT. It codes for CASLSSGNTIYF.

The V call is TRBV6-4, the J call TRBJ1-1; D not resolved. Germline loops: CDR1 MRHNA, CDR2 SNTAGT. The CDR3 has 14 residues. The V gene lost 0 bases and the J gene lost 4 bases, with 9 bases spanning the gap. For the CDR3, the DNA is TGTGCCAGCAGTGACTCTTCCCGGGGCACTGAAGCTTTCTTT. Amino acids: CASSDSSRGTEAFF.

V gene TRBV6-1 combines with J gene TRBJ2-5; tentative D call: TRBD1 (6 bases). Germline CDR1 and CDR2: MNHNS and SASEGT. Deletions cut 0 bases from V and 4 bases from J, with 9 bases between. This CDR3 spans 14 amino acids. The CDR3 protein is CASSEAAGAETQYF. The CDR3 DNA is TGTGCCAGCAGTGAAGCAGCAGGGGCAGAGACCCAGTACTTC.

This clone occurred once. The gene calls are TRBV15 and TRBJ1-2; D not certain. V dropped 5 bases and J dropped 0 bases, with 16 bases sitting between them. CDR3 size: 16 residues. The germline V gene encodes CDR1 LNHNV and CDR2 YYDKDF (reference sequence). The CDR3 sequence is CATSGSNGGANYGYTF. The DNA for the CDR3 is TGTGCCACCAGCGGAAGCAATGGCGGAGCTAACTATGGCTACACCTTC.

The chain links TRBV9 to TRBJ1-2; 10 bases are shared with TRBD1. The V gene end was trimmed by 3 bases and the J gene end by 7 bases; junction bases not matched to a gene: 9. In germline, CDR1 is SGDLS, CDR2 YYNGEE. This CDR3 has 15 residues. The CDR3 DNA is TGTGCCAGCAGCGACAGCCCGGGACAGGGGAGTGGCTACACCTTC. Protein sequence: CASSDSPGQGSGYTF.

V usage is TRBV30 and J usage is TRBJ2-7; D is uncertain. CDR1 is GTSNPN and CDR2 is SVGIG in the germline V gene (reference sequence). The V end lost 4 bases, the J end lost 2 bases, and 9 bases lay between the germline ends. CDR3 length equals 12 residues. CDR3 in amino acids: CAWKPRTYEQYF. The CDR3 DNA is TGTGCCTGGAAACCGAGAACCTACGAGCAGTACTTC. The variable domain in full, with the rest retrieved from reference TRBV30 and TRBJ2-7, is SQTIHQWPATLVQPVGSPLSLECTVEGTSNPNLYWYRQAAGRGLQLLFYSVGIGQISSEVPQNLSASRPQDRQFILSSKKLLLSDSGFYLCAWKPRTYEQYFGPGTRLTVT.

The genes are TRBV5-1 and TRBJ2-1; D gene ambiguous. CDR3 size: 15 residues. V lost 0 bases and J 0 bases, leaving 7 bases between the germline ends. Germline V gene sequence: CDR1 SGHRS, CDR2 YFSETQ. CDR3 sequence (DNA): TGCGCCAGCAGCTTGGCCGAGTACTCCTACAATGAGCAGTTCTTC. Amino acid sequence: CASSLAEYSYNEQFF. The full variable domain, with the rest looked up from reference TRBV5-1 and TRBJ2-1, is KAGVTQTPRYLIKTRGQQVTLSCSPISGHRSVSWYQQTPGQGLQFLFEYFSETQRNKGNFPGRFSGRQFSNSRSEMNVSTLELGDSALYLCASSLAEYSYNEQFFGPGTRLTVL.

This chain uses TRBV2 with TRBJ1-4; perhaps TRBD1 as D (6 bases). The V and J ends lost 10 bases and 7 bases respectively, with 22 bases between them. The CDR3 spans 15 residues. Germline V lookup: CDR1 SNHLY, CDR2 FYNNEI. Here the CDR3 reads CATRGQPTLSEKLFF. In DNA, the CDR3 is TGTGCCACAAGAGGACAGCCAACCTTGAGTGAAAAACTGTTTTTT.

The chain is built from TRBV7-2 and TRBJ2-1, with a possible D match to TRBD2 (7 bases). V was cut by 2 bases and J by 7 bases, with 12 bases left in between. CDR3 size: 14 residues. The germline V gene has CDR1 SGHTA and CDR2 FQGNSA. CDR3 protein: CASSLRGGENEQFF. In DNA form, the CDR3 reads TGTGCCAGCAGCTTAAGGGGGGGGGAGAATGAGCAGTTCTTC. Variable domain in full (rest from reference TRBV7-2 and TRBJ2-1): GAGVSQSPSNKVTEKGKDVELRCDPISGHTALYWYRQSLGQGLEFLIYFQGNSAPDKSGLPSDRFSAERTGGSVSTLTIQRTQQEDSAVYLCASSLRGGENEQFFGPGTRLTVL.

The chain carries TRBV2 and TRBJ2-7; TRBD2 might be the D (6 bases). V lost 7 bases and J 2 bases, leaving 9 bases between the germline ends. Germline V gene lookup returns CDR1 SNHLY and CDR2 FYNNEI. The CDR3 runs 12 residues. DNA of the CDR3: TGTGCCAGCATTCGGGGGACCTACGAGCAGTACTTC. Its protein is CASIRGTYEQYF.